Listed here are 9 T cell receptor beta chains from one sample, sequenced in a study of siplizumab effects on memory and regulatory T cells. Measured with immunoSEQ multiplex PCR; TCRdb has only the in-frame clones, and not every one. The sample contains over 100,000 clones, about 93% of which appear only once. The material sequenced was non-Treg CD4+ T cells sorted from blood. The receptors stem from a human donor in good health.

The chain uses TRBV18 and TRBJ2-3, with D uncertain. Germline CDR1 and CDR2: KGHSH and LQKENI. V lost 2 bases to trimming and J lost 1 base, with 13 bases between them. The CDR3 length is 16 residues. CDR3 residues: CASSPFGHAGTDTQYF. As DNA, the CDR3 is TGTGCCAGCTCACCATTCGGGCACGCCGGCACAGATACGCAGTATTTT.

V is TRBV7-2 and J is TRBJ2-2; the D call may be TRBD1 or TRBD2 (7 bases each). This CDR3 has 15 amino acids. Trimming left V 5 bases short and J 4 bases short, with 14 bases between. Germline CDR1 reads SGHTA; CDR2 reads FQGNSA. CDR3 protein: CASSPRGGSTGELFF. In nucleotides, the CDR3 is TGTGCCAGCAGCCCCAGGGGGGGCAGCACCGGGGAGCTGTTTTTT. Full variable domain (rest looked up from reference TRBV7-2 and TRBJ2-2): GAGVSQSPSNKVTEKGKDVELRCDPISGHTALYWYRQSLGQGLEFLIYFQGNSAPDKSGLPSDRFSAERTGGSVSTLTIQRTQQEDSAVYLCASSPRGGSTGELFFGEGSRLTVL.

The chain has TRBV6-6 and TRBJ2-3; TRBD2 is a possible D gene (5 bases). There are 15 residues in the CDR3. V was pared by 5 bases and J by 0 bases, with 12 bases between. Germline CDR1 and CDR2: MNHNY and SVGAGI (reference sequence). In nucleotides, the CDR3 is TGTGCCAGCAGTCCTAGCTACACTAGCACAGATACGCAGTATTTT. It yields the protein CASSPSYTSTDTQYF.

This clone was observed once. The chain is built from TRBV7-9 and TRBJ1-3; D not certain. Trimming cost V 5 bases and J 2 bases, with 7 bases left between them. Germline-derived CDR1 and CDR2 are SEHNR and FQNEAQ (reference sequence). The length of the CDR3 is 13 residues. CDR3 bases: TGTGCCAGCAGCGGCTCTCCTGGAAACACCATATATTTT. As protein: CASSGSPGNTIYF.

The CDR3 nucleotides read TGCGCCAGCAGCCAAGATCTCCCTGACGGCTACGAGCAGTACTTC. Translation gives CASSQDLPDGYEQYF. The chain uses TRBV4-1 and TRBJ2-7, with unresolved D. Trimming shortened V by 0 bases and J by 3 bases, and 12 bases separated the two germline ends. Germline lookup yields CDR1 MGHRA and CDR2 YSYEKL. This CDR3 has 15 residues.

CDR3 in DNA: TGTGCCAGCAGCTTATTTCGAGGGGGCAATTTCTCCTACGAGCAGTACTTC. Translated: CASSLFRGGNFSYEQYF. The rearrangement joins TRBV7-9 to TRBJ2-7, with 7 bases identical to TRBD1. The V and J ends lost 2 bases and 0 bases, in that order; junction bases with no gene match: 10. This CDR3 contains 17 residues. The V gene's germline CDR1 is SEHNR and CDR2 FQNEAQ (reference sequence).

V and J are TRBV29-1 and TRBJ1-3, with unresolved D. V gave up 4 bases and J gave up 0 bases, with 10 bases separating them. CDR3 length: 14 amino acids. In germline, CDR1 is SQVTM, CDR2 ANQGSEA. CDR3 protein: CSVGILNSGNTIYF. CDR3 in DNA: TGCAGCGTTGGAATTCTGAACTCTGGAAACACCATATATTTT.

This chain links TRBV11-2 with TRBJ2-1; D call uncertain. The CDR3 contains 11 residues. Germline values: CDR1 SGHAT, CDR2 FQNNGV. V lost 5 bases and J lost 10, with 9 bases in between. Written as DNA, the CDR3 is TGTGCCAGCAGCCGAATTGTAGAGCAGTTCTTC. Amino acid sequence: CASSRIVEQFF.

This chain uses TRBV9 with TRBJ1-6; D gene ambiguous. The CDR3 sequence is 14 residues long. Trimming removed 0 bases at V and 4 bases at J, with 5 bases between. CDR1 and CDR2 from the germline V gene are SGDLS and YYNGEE. CDR3 in DNA: TGTGCCAGCAGCGTAGCGGGGTATAATTCACCCCTCCACTTT. Its protein product is CASSVAGYNSPLHF.